This T cell receptor beta chain was recovered during a study of T cell responses to AZD1222 COVID-19 vaccine. The data were produced by immunoSEQ multiplex PCR, yet TCRdb's version contains in-frame clones alone and is incomplete. The table records 95,000 to 130,000 clones, 85% to 95% of them present only once. Study-level points and caveats: Spike-specific TCRs gained breadth and depth after people received two AZD1222 doses.

Between the trimmed V and J ends, which lost 0 bases and 4 bases, there was a span of 10 bases. The CDR3 covers 15 residues. On this clone: As yet, its antigen is unknown.

The chain combines TRBV23-1 with TRBJ1-3; the D is unclear. TRBV23-1 is an ORF, with its function uncertain. The clonotype originates from an adult in good health. Sequences were derived from peripheral blood, sampled on day 0 of AZD1222 vaccination. The CDR3 DNA is TGCGCCAGCAGTCAATCTCCTCAGCGAGGAAACACCATATATTTT. Protein product: CASSQSPQRGNTIYF.